Following are 19 T cell receptor beta chains from one sample sequenced in a study of blood T cell repertoires in COVID-19 (dated by TCRdb to 2020 to 2021). The library came from the immunoSEQ multiplex PCR assay. The table comes from immuneACCESS by way of TCRdb, which keeps in-frame sequences with V and J called. Part of the clones is missing from these tables; in studies checked, under half for an unresolved V gene and the rest for unknown reasons. The sample contains over 100,000 clones, around 89% of them found a single time. The ten largest account for less than 4.5% of the sample. Sample: peripheral blood. The source is a man aged 55 to 69 with COVID-19, enrolled during active disease.

This clone was found a few times. Other DNA sequences within the sample encode an identical CDR3. The chain links TRBV18 to TRBJ1-3; unclear D gene. Per germline, CDR1 KGHSH and CDR2 LQKENI. The CDR3 runs 14 residues. V was trimmed by 3 bases and J by 0 bases, leaving 6 bases between them. The CDR3 sequence is CASSPGGSGNTIYF. CDR3 DNA sequence: TGTGCCAGCTCACCGGGAGGCTCTGGAAACACCATATATTTT.

This chain uses TRBV7-2 with TRBJ1-1; D unclear. The CDR3 covers 15 residues. Trimming removed 4 bases at V and 6 bases at J, with 18 bases between. Germline V lookup: CDR1 SGHTA, CDR2 FQGNSA. The CDR3 spells CASSSIWRGSAEAFF. The CDR3 region has the DNA TGTGCCAGCAGCTCGATCTGGCGGGGAAGCGCTGAAGCTTTCTTT.

This sequence joins TRBV19 and TRBJ1-6; tentatively, D is TRBD1 (6 bases). There are 15 residues in the CDR3. V lost 5 bases, J lost 7 bases, and 15 bases lay in between. Germline V gene lookup returns CDR1 LNHDA and CDR2 SQIVND (reference sequence). The chain's CDR3 is CASSQSGTMNSPLHF. The CDR3 DNA reads as TGTGCCAGTAGTCAATCCGGGACAATGAATTCACCCCTCCACTTT.

The V and J genes are TRBV25-1 and TRBJ1-1; no reliable D call. CDR1 MGHDK and CDR2 SYGVNS come from the germline V gene. The CDR3 extends over 13 amino acids. V was shortened by 4 bases and J by 4 bases, with 10 bases between the two germline ends. The CDR3 here is CASSGLAITEAFF. The CDR3 DNA is TGTGCCAGCAGTGGGCTAGCCATCACTGAAGCTTTCTTT.

The chain joins TRBV19 to TRBJ2-1; the D gene is possibly TRBD1 (6 bases). The V and J ends lost 3 bases and 4 bases respectively, with 13 bases between them. The CDR3 totals 15 residues. Per germline, CDR1 LNHDA and CDR2 SQIVND (reference sequence). The CDR3 DNA follows: TGTGCCAGTAGTATGGAAGGGGGACGATACAATGAGCAGTTCTTC. Translated: CASSMEGGRYNEQFF.

The chain carries TRBV19 and TRBJ1-2; a weak D match, TRBD1 (5 bases). This CDR3 is built from 16 residues. The V end was cut by 5 bases, the J end by 4 bases, with 20 bases between. CDR1 and CDR2 (germline): LNHDA, SQIVND (reference sequence). The CDR3, as DNA: TGTGCCAGTAGTCGTCCAGGGTTCCAGGTCACCTATGGCTACACCTTC. This codes for CASSRPGFQVTYGYTF.

This clone was seen only a few times. The V and J genes are TRBV12-3 or TRBV12-4 and TRBJ1-1; D not certain. V dropped 6 bases and J dropped 5 bases, with 7 bases sitting between them. This CDR3 has 11 residues. This chain's CDR3 is CASSPRTEAFF. In DNA, the CDR3 is TGTGCCAGCAGCCCCAGGACTGAAGCTTTCTTT.

The V and J genes are TRBV5-4 and TRBJ2-1; TRBD2 might be the D (5 bases). The CDR3 is 16 residues long. Germline CDR1 reads SGHNT; CDR2 reads YYREEE (reference sequence). V was clipped by 0 bases and J by 6 bases, with 16 bases between them. CDR3 sequence reads: CASSLAGRHLSNEQFF. Here the CDR3 DNA reads TGTGCCAGCAGCTTGGCGGGGAGACACCTTTCCAATGAGCAGTTCTTC.

The CDR3 here is CASSLEGHSSYNEQFF. For the CDR3, the DNA is TGCGCCAGCAGCTTGGAGGGACATAGTTCCTACAATGAGCAGTTCTTC. The chain uses TRBV5-1 and TRBJ2-1, with a possible D match to TRBD1 (6 bases). Trimming left V 0 bases short and J 1 base short, with 11 bases between. CDR3 size: 16 residues. CDR1 and CDR2 from the germline V gene are SGHRS and YFSETQ.

At least ten counts were recorded for this clone. V is TRBV7-3 and J is TRBJ2-1, with unresolved D. Trimming pared 3 bases from V and 8 bases from J, leaving 11 bases between. This CDR3 is 13 amino acids long. Germline V gives CDR1 SGHTA, CDR2 FQGTGA. As DNA, the CDR3 is TGTGCCAGCAGCTTGGGCCAGTTCGATGAGCAGTTCTTC. Protein product: CASSLGQFDEQFF.

This rearrangement joins TRBV6-2 or TRBV6-3 to TRBJ1-6, with D perhaps matching TRBD1 (6 bases). Germline V gene data show CDR1 as MNHEY and CDR2 as SVGEGT. The length of the CDR3 is 13 residues. Trimming stripped 4 bases from V and 7 bases from J, with 8 bases between. The CDR3 DNA follows: TGTGCCAGCAGTTCGACAGGAAATTCACCCCTCCACTTT. It codes for CASSSTGNSPLHF.

With respect to this clone: The same CDR3 is also encoded by other DNA sequences in this sample. The chain has TRBV6-1 and TRBJ1-4; 7 nucleotides match TRBD1. The germline gives CDR1 MNHNS, CDR2 SASEGT. The CDR3 has 14 amino acids. V was clipped by 1 base and J by 6 bases; unmatched bases: 2. The CDR3 reads CASSEGQGDEKLFF. CDR3 DNA sequence: TGTGCCAGCAGTGAAGGACAGGGTGATGAAAAACTGTTTTTT.

The sample holds a few counts of this clone. J is TRBJ1-6 and V is TRBV7-9; D is ambiguous. The CDR3 is 14 residues long. V lost 5 bases and J 0 bases, leaving 5 bases between the germline ends. CDR1 and CDR2 from the germline V gene are SEHNR and FQNEAQ (reference sequence). As DNA, the CDR3 is TGTGCCAGCAGCCACAGCTCCTATAATTCACCCCTCCACTTT. This gives the protein CASSHSSYNSPLHF.

The chain links TRBV19 to TRBJ2-7, with no clear D. The CDR3 has 13 amino acids. The V end was cut by 5 bases, the J end by 2 bases, with 10 bases between. Germline assignment: CDR1 LNHDA and CDR2 SQIVND (reference sequence). As DNA, the CDR3 is TGTGCCAGTAGTCCGGCGGATCCCTACGAGCAGTACTTC. It encodes CASSPADPYEQYF.

The V gene is TRBV5-1, the J gene TRBJ1-5, with 9 bases aligning to TRBD1. Germline CDR1 SGHRS, CDR2 YFSETQ. The V and J ends lost 0 bases and 6 bases, in that order; junction bases with no gene match: 4. The CDR3 loop spans 15 amino acids. As DNA, the CDR3 is TGCGCCAGCAGCTTGGGGGACAGGGCGAGTCAGCCCCAGCATTTT. As protein: CASSLGDRASQPQHF.

The CDR3 DNA sequence: TGTGCCAGCAGCTTGAAGGGGTTAGGAGAGGAAAAACTGTTTTTT. Amino acids: CASSLKGLGEEKLFF. The chain has TRBV5-6 and TRBJ1-4; perhaps TRBD1 as D (5 bases). CDR1 is SGHDT, CDR2 YYEEEE, per germline. The CDR3 sequence is 15 residues long. The germline V and J ends were trimmed by 1 base and 8 bases, with 15 bases remaining between them.

In nucleotides, the CDR3 is TGTGCCAGCAGCTTTTCGGGTCTGTCCGAGCAGTACTTC. Its protein is CASSFSGLSEQYF. The chain couples TRBV7-2 to TRBJ2-7; D not certain. The CDR3 covers 13 residues. The V end was cut by 3 bases, the J end by 6 bases, with 12 bases between. CDR1 and CDR2 (germline): SGHTA, FQGNSA.

The chain joins TRBV5-5 to TRBJ2-7; 14 bases map to TRBD2. With V trimmed by 4 bases and J by 1 base, 4 bases remained unmatched. Germline-derived CDR1 and CDR2 are SGHKS and YYEKEE (reference sequence). CDR3 size: 16 residues. The CDR3 sequence: CASSPWTSGRSYEQYF. The CDR3 DNA follows: TGTGCCAGCAGCCCCTGGACTAGCGGGAGGTCCTACGAGCAGTACTTC.

This clone was seen a handful of times. V is TRBV5-1 and J is TRBJ1-2; D gene ambiguous. The CDR3 is 14 residues long. V was clipped by 0 bases and J by 0 bases, with 6 bases between them. Germline lookup yields CDR1 SGHRS and CDR2 YFSETQ. CDR3 nucleotides: TGCGCCAGCAGCTTGGCGCAGGCTAACTATGGCTACACCTTC. Residues: CASSLAQANYGYTF. The full variable domain, in which reference TRBV5-1 and TRBJ1-2 provide the parts outside the CDR3, is KAGVTQTPRYLIKTRGQQVTLSCSPISGHRSVSWYQQTPGQGLQFLFEYFSETQRNKGNFPGRFSGRQFSNSRSEMNVSTLELGDSALYLCASSLAQANYGYTFGSGTRLTVV.